This TCR beta chain originates from a study of shared clonotypes between healthy human individuals. V trimming: 6 bases; J trimming: 7 bases; junction bases outside the gene matches: 6. CDR1 is SQVTM, CDR2 ANQGSEA, per germline. The CDR3 runs 13 residues. Each subset's genomic DNA was shared equally among a number of immunoSEQ plates. Study processing details: With immunoSEQ giving junction-only sequences and no quality scores, filtering differed. Profiled with immunoSEQ multiplex PCR; TCRdb holds only in-frame clones, not every one. Clonal size and the V and J genes are those of that table, whereas D and trimming came from the DNA. The sample has about 450,000 clones, 79% seen once. This clone was recorded a few times.

The clonotype comes from a woman in her thirties or forties in good health. Some clones in this sample may be carry-over from other donors' samples. The genes are TRBV29-1 and TRBJ1-4; 9 nucleotides agree with TRBD1. Material: PBMCs. The chain's CDR3 is CSVQRTGVEKLFF. The CDR3 nucleotides read TGCAGCGTACAACGGACAGGGGTTGAAAAACTGTTTTTT.